These 5 T cell receptor beta chains share one sample of origin, sequenced in a study of T cells expressing NK-cell markers. TCRdb derives one entry per CDR3 protein from the 5' RACE reads, leaving out DNA. With over 200,000 distinct CDR3 sequences in the sample, the ten largest clones hold about 0.39%. Sequences were obtained from blood T cells: a sorted CD56 or NKG2C T cell subset, CD4+ or CD8+ T cells, or bulk PBMC T cells (not recorded which). The receptors were gathered from a man younger than 30 in good health.

V is TRBV20-1 and J is TRBJ2-7; the TCRdb call, TRBD1, lacks DNA for checking. The germline CDR1 and CDR2 sequences are DFQATT and SNEGSKA (reference sequence). The CDR3 is 18 residues long. The CDR3 sequence: CSASTAFSGTGSSYEQYF.

The chain links TRBV20-1 to TRBJ2-1; with no DNA, the TCRdb D assignment of TRBD2 cannot be verified. Germline V gene lookup returns CDR1 DFQATT and CDR2 SNEGSKA (reference sequence). This CDR3 region has 13 residues. CDR3 loop: CSGLTSGTNEQFF.

The chain combines TRBV9 with TRBJ2-1; there is no DNA to check the TCRdb D call of TRBD2. CDR3 length: 14 residues. The germline gives CDR1 SGDLS, CDR2 YYNGEE. This chain's CDR3 is CASSASGSPDEQFF.

The chain links TRBV7-8 to TRBJ2-5; TCRdb's D call, TRBD1, is unchecked because there is no DNA. This CDR3 is 19 amino acids long. Germline-derived CDR1 and CDR2 are SGHVS and FQNEAQ. The CDR3 loop is CASSLRPRPLREIQETQYF.

The chain uses TRBV12-3 or TRBV12-4 and TRBJ2-1; TCRdb calls TRBD1, which cannot be checked without DNA. This CDR3 contains 14 residues. This CDR3 is CASSPPGERAEQFF.